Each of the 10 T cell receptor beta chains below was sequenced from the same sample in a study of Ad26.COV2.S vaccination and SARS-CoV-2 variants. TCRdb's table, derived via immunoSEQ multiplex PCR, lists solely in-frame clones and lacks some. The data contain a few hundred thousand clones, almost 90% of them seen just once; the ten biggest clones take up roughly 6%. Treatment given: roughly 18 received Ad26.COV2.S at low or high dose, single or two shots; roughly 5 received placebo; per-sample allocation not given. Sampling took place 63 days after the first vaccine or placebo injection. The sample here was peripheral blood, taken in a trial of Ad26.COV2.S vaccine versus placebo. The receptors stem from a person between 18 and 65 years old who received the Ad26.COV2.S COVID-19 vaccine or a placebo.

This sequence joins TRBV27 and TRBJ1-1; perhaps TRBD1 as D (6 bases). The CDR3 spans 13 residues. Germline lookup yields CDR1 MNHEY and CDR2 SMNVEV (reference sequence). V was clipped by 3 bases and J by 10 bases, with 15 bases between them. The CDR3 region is CASSFRGGPGAFF. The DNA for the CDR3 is TGTGCCAGCAGTTTTAGAGGGGGGCCGGGAGCTTTCTTT.

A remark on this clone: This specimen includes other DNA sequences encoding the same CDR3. This CDR3 is CASSPGVGYGYTF. Here the CDR3 DNA reads TGTGCCAGCAGTCCAGGGGTTGGCTATGGCTACACCTTC. The V and J genes are TRBV12-3 or TRBV12-4 and TRBJ1-2; D may be TRBD1 (6 bases). This CDR3 contains 13 residues. Trimming pared 5 bases from V and 4 bases from J, leaving 11 bases between.

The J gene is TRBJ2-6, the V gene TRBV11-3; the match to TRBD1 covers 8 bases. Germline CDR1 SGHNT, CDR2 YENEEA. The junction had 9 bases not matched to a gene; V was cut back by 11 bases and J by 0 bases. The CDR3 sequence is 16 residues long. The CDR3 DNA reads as TGTGCCGTGCAGGGGGCATCCTCCTCTGGGGCCAACGTCCTGACTTTC. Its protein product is CAVQGASSSGANVLTF.

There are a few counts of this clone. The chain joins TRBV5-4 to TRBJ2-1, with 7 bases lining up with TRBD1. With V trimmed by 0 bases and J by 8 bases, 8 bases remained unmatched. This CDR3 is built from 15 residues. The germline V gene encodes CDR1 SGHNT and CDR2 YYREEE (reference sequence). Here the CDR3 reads CASSLVDRVGHEQFF. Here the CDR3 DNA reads TGTGCCAGCAGCTTGGTAGACAGGGTCGGCCATGAGCAGTTCTTC.

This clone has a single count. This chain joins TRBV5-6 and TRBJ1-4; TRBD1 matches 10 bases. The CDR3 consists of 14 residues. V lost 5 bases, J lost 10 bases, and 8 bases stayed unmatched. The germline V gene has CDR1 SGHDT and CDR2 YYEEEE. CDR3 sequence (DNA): TGTGCCAGCAGTGGACAGGGGGACCTCCGAAAACTGTTTTTT. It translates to CASSGQGDLRKLFF.

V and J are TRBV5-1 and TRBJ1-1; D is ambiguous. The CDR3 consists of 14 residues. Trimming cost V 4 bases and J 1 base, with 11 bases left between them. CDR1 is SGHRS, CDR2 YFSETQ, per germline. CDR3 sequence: CASSVSSPNTEAFF. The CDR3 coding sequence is TGCGCCAGCAGCGTATCTAGCCCGAACACTGAAGCTTTCTTT.

The CDR3: CASSPRRQGGKNTEAFF. The CDR3 nucleotides are TGTGCCAGCTCACCTCGCCGGCAGGGAGGAAAGAACACTGAAGCTTTCTTT. The rearrangement joins TRBV18 to TRBJ1-1, with D perhaps TRBD1 (5 bases). The V gene's germline CDR1 is KGHSH and CDR2 LQKENI. The CDR3 is 17 residues long. V was cut by 3 bases and J by 1 base, with 18 bases left in between. The entire variable domain, with the rest obtained from reference TRBV18 and TRBJ1-1, is as follows: NAGVMQNPRHLVRRRGQEARLRCSPMKGHSHVYWYRQLPEEGLKFMVYLQKENIIDESGMPKERFSAEFPKEGPSILRIQQVVRGDSAAYFCASSPRRQGGKNTEAFFGQGTRLTVV.

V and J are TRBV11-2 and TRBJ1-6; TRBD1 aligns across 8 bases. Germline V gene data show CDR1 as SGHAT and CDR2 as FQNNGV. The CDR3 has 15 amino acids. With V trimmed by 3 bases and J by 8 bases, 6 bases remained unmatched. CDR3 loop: CASSFSRQGYSPLHF. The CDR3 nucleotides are TGTGCCAGCAGCTTCTCTAGACAGGGGTATTCACCCCTCCACTTT.

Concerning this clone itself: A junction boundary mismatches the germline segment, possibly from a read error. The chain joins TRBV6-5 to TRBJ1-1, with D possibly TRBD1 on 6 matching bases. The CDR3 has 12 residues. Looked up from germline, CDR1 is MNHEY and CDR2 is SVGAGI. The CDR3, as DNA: TGTGCCAGTAGCGCTACAGGGTCTGAGGCTTTCTTT. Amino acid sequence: CASSATGSEAFF.

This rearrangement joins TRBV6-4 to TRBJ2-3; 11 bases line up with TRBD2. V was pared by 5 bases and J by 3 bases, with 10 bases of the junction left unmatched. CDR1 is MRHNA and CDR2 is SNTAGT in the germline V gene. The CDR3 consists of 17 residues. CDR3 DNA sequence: TGTGCCAGCAGTCCAACCCCCCGACTAGCGGGGACAGATACGCAGTATTTT. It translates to CASSPTPRLAGTDTQYF.